The following is a T cell receptor (beta chain) sequence with its context. Its antigen is not known. The V gene lost 6 bases and the J gene lost 1 base, with 12 bases spanning the gap. The germline V gene has CDR1 SQVTM and CDR2 ANQGSEA. The CDR3 has 13 amino acids. TCRdb passed the reads through MiXCR, listing each CDR3 protein once. The repertoire includes roughly 230,000 distinct CDR3 sequences, approximately 13% of them detected once, and roughly 1.7% sits in the top ten. This entry is derived from a study of T cell repertoires in cytomegalovirus infection. Study-level information: Public TCR beta signature analysis indicated the presence of both CMV infection and matching HLA type. Study results and limitations: Identification of carriers of CMV plus the relevant HLA was achieved through cumulative public TCR beta family frequency. Dominant in the ex vivo response were TCR beta clonotypes restricted by HLA-C and specific for CMV.

Sequenced sample: PBMCs. The TCR comes from a human donor in good health (CMV status not recorded). Some clones in this sample may be carry-over from other donors' samples. The V call is TRBV29-1, the J call TRBJ2-5; a weak D match, TRBD1 (6 bases). CDR3 in amino acids: CSVGGRPQETQYF. The CDR3, as DNA: TGCAGCGTAGGGGGACGGCCCCAAGAGACCCAGTACTTC. The full variable domain, with the rest looked up from reference TRBV29-1 and TRBJ2-5, is SAVISQKPSRDICQRGTSLTIQCQVDSQVTMMFWYRQQPGQSLTLIATANQGSEATYESGFVIDKFPISRPNLTFSTLTVSNMSPEDSSIYLCSVGGRPQETQYFGPGTRLLVL.